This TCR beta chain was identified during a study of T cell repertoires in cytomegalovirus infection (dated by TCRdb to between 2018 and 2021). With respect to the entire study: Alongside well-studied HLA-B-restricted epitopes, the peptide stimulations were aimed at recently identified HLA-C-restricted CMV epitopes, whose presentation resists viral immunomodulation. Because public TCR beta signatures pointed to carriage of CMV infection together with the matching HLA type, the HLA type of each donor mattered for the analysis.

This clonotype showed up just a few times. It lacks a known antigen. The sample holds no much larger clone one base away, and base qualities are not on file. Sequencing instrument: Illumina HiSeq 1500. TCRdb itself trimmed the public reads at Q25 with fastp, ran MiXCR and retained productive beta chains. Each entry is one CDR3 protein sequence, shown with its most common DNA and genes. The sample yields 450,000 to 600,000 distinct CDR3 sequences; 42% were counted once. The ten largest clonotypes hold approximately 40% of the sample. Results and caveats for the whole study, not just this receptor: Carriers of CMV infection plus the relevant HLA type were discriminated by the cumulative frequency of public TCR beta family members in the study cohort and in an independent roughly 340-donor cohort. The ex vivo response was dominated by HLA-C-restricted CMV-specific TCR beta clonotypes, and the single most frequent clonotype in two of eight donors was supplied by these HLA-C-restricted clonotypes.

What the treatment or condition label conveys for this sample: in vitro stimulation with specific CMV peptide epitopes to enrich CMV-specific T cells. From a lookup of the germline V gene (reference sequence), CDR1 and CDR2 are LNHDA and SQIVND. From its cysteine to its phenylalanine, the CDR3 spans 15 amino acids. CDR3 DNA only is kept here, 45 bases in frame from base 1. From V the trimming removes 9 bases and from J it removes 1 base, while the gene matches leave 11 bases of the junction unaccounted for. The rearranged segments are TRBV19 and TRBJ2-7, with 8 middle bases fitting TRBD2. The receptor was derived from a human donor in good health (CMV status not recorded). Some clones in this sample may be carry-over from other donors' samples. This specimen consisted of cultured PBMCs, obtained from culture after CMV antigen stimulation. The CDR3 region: CASAASAGESYEQYF. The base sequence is TGTGCCAGCGCCGCTTCAGCGGGGGAGTCCTACGAGCAGTACTTC.